Given below is one TCR beta chain in context. Its antigen is not identified. This CDR3 comprises 17 residues. Germline assignment: CDR1 SGHDT and CDR2 YYEEEE. V lost 3 bases, J lost 4 bases, and 17 bases lay in between. The table came from immunoSEQ multiplex PCR; TCRdb's copy has only in-frame clones and leaves some out. In the table there are roughly 200,000 clones, 65% to 80% of which are singletons. The data derive from a study of cytotoxic CD8 clonotypes in ibrutinib-treated CLL. Background on the study: Sequenced samples delivered averages of 250,000 to 300,000 productive templates and 90,000 or so productive rearrangements.

Findings of the study overall: Patients with sustained remission and those progressing were sampled at differing times. Clonality climbed at ibrutinib response, then dropped toward baseline at progression. Treatment saw public clonotypes, which were uncommon, either contract or stay stable.

Sequences were derived from PBMCs, sampled after 12 months of ibrutinib treatment. This sequence originates from a human donor with chronic lymphocytic leukemia. V usage is TRBV5-6 and J usage is TRBJ2-6, with D uncertain. DNA of the CDR3: TGTGCCAGCAGCTCGGACGGCTCTCTGAGGGGGGCCAACGTCCTGACTTTC. This sequence encodes CASSSDGSLRGANVLTF. The full variable domain, in which reference TRBV5-6 and TRBJ2-6 provide the parts outside the CDR3, is DAGVTQSPTHLIKTRGQQVTLRCSPKSGHDTVSWYQQALGQGPQFIFQYYEEEERQRGNFPDRFSGHQFPNYSSELNVNALLLGDSALYLCASSSDGSLRGANVLTFGAGSRLTVL.